This note documents a single TCR beta chain sequence. Its antigen is still unknown. This CDR3 is built from 16 residues. Germline V gives CDR1 LNHDA, CDR2 SQIVND (reference sequence). Deletions cut 6 bases from V and 2 bases from J, with 14 bases between. These data come from a study of cytomegalovirus exposure and HLA in healthy donors. PCR amplification relied on 60 Vbeta primers (plus 13 Jbeta primers). Measured with immunoSEQ multiplex PCR; TCRdb has only the in-frame clones, and not every one. The table lists about 190,000 clones, roughly three quarters of them singletons, with 1.6% in the top ten. Regarding the study as a whole: Trimming of TCR beta V- and J-genes showed a link, identified in a later analysis, to a missense DCLRE1C variant. By a later analysis, the bulk of CMV-associated TCR beta chains appeared HLA-restricted. When a later analysis was performed, an Asian-associated ancestry cluster reportedly had fewer N-insertions than the approximately 600-donor mean.

The V call is TRBV19, the J call TRBJ1-6; D perhaps matches TRBD1 (6 bases). This clonotype was obtained from a woman in her late teens or twenties in good health and CMV-seronegative. The specimen was PBMCs. CDR3: CASSSTGIPYNSPLHF. CDR3 in DNA: TGTGCCAGTAGCAGTACAGGGATTCCCTATAATTCACCCCTCCACTTT.